The 32 T cell receptor beta chains reported below all come from one sample, sequenced in a study of monozygotic twins with inflammatory bowel disease. From its re-call of the 5' RACE reads, TCRdb lists each CDR3 protein once, without DNA. The repertoire table contains 160,000 or so distinct CDR3 sequences. The sequenced sample consisted of blood. All receptors come from a human donor with ulcerative colitis or Crohn's disease, or a healthy co-twin of an affected twin (not recorded which).

This chain links TRBV20-1 with TRBJ2-1; TCRdb names TRBD1, which stays unverified in the absence of DNA. CDR3 length: 16 amino acids. Germline assignment: CDR1 DFQATT and CDR2 SNEGSKA (reference sequence). CDR3 amino acids: CSARDARTGQDNEQFF.

This chain connects TRBV7-2 to TRBJ2-2. This CDR3 has 14 amino acids. CDR1 and CDR2 (germline): SGHTA, FQGNSA. CDR3 sequence: CASSSSGKVGELFF.

CDR3 residues: CATSDSGSHNEQFF. The chain has TRBV24-1 and TRBJ2-1; the D call of TRBD2 rests on TCRdb alone, since no DNA is present to check it. Per germline, CDR1 KGHDR and CDR2 SFDVKD. This CDR3 region has 14 residues.

The rearrangement links TRBV15 to TRBJ2-1; TCRdb reports TRBD1, a call that lacks DNA to check it against. Looked up from germline, CDR1 is LNHNV and CDR2 is YYDKDF (reference sequence). This CDR3 spans 15 amino acids. CDR3 in amino acids: CATSRDLGVSREQFF.

This sequence joins TRBV6-1 and TRBJ1-1. This CDR3 is built from 16 residues. Per the germline V gene, CDR1 is MNHNS and CDR2 is SASEGT. This CDR3 is CASSRRVQGRDTEAFF.

This rearrangement joins TRBV7-7 to TRBJ2-7; TCRdb names TRBD1, which stays unverified in the absence of DNA. The CDR3 extends over 15 amino acids. Per the germline V gene, CDR1 is SSHAT and CDR2 is FNYEAQ (reference sequence). CDR3: CASSLAPGQTYEQYF.

The genes are TRBV5-1 and TRBJ2-1; there is no DNA to check the TCRdb D call of TRBD2. The CDR3 totals 13 residues. In germline, CDR1 is SGHRS, CDR2 YFSETQ. CDR3 region: CASSLTSPNEQFF.

This chain links TRBV25-1 with TRBJ1-1. Germline lookup yields CDR1 MGHDK and CDR2 SYGVNS. The CDR3 covers 13 residues. The CDR3: CASSERENTEAFF.

The CDR3 sequence is CASSFTSGAETQYF. The chain links TRBV7-2 to TRBJ2-5; TCRdb's D gene call, TRBD2, goes unchecked for lack of DNA. There are 14 residues in the CDR3. CDR1 is SGHTA and CDR2 is FQGNSA in the germline V gene.

This chain uses TRBV5-1 with TRBJ1-1; TCRdb indicates TRBD1, and absent DNA this call remains unverified. Germline V gene sequence: CDR1 SGHRS, CDR2 YFSETQ. CDR3 length: 14 amino acids. CDR3 in amino acids: CASSARQGNTEAFF.

The chain employs TRBV11-2 and TRBJ2-5; TCRdb lists TRBD1, though no DNA is available to test this call. CDR3 length: 14 amino acids. Germline V lookup: CDR1 SGHAT, CDR2 FQNNGV. CDR3 loop: CASSLRGRTETQYF.

The V gene is TRBV30, the J gene TRBJ1-6. This CDR3 region has 16 residues. Germline V lookup: CDR1 GTSNPN, CDR2 SVGIG (reference sequence). The CDR3: CAWSREAPVYNSPLHF.

The chain links TRBV14 to TRBJ2-3; TCRdb proposes TRBD2, but this gene call is untestable without DNA. CDR3 length equals 15 residues. Germline V gene lookup returns CDR1 SGHDN and CDR2 FVKESK. The CDR3 region is CASSQTSGGRGTQYF.

The CDR3 region is CASSLEREVHEQYF. The chain recombines TRBV5-1 with TRBJ2-7; TCRdb selects TRBD2, and the lack of DNA leaves this call unchecked. The germline CDR1 and CDR2 sequences are SGHRS and YFSETQ. This CDR3 is 14 amino acids long.

This chain uses TRBV7-3 with TRBJ2-2; absent DNA, TCRdb's TRBD2 call cannot be checked. The CDR3 consists of 16 residues. The germline gives CDR1 SGHTA, CDR2 FQGTGA. CDR3 protein: CASSSTSGGPTGELFF.

CDR3 in amino acids: CSAIDDTDTQYF. V usage is TRBV20-1 and J usage is TRBJ2-3. The germline gives CDR1 DFQATT, CDR2 SNEGSKA (reference sequence). The CDR3 runs to 12 residues.

The V and J genes are TRBV4-3 and TRBJ2-5. The CDR3 is 15 residues long. Germline loops: CDR1 LGHNA, CDR2 YSLEER. The CDR3 is CASSQDYTVEETQYF.

J is TRBJ1-1 and V is TRBV12-3 or TRBV12-4; TCRdb selects TRBD1, and the lack of DNA leaves this call unchecked. The CDR3 is made up of 17 amino acids. CDR3 residues: CASSLLYIGTVGTEAFF.

The rearrangement joins TRBV11-1 to TRBJ2-1; the D gene TCRdb calls, TRBD2, cannot be checked with no DNA. The CDR3 runs to 18 residues. Germline V gene lookup returns CDR1 SGHAT and CDR2 FQDESV (reference sequence). The CDR3 reads CASSRRRGTSGPYNEQFF.

V usage is TRBV7-9 and J usage is TRBJ1-6; TCRdb selects TRBD1, and the lack of DNA leaves this call unchecked. The CDR3 length is 17 residues. Germline V gene data show CDR1 as SEHNR and CDR2 as FQNEAQ (reference sequence). CDR3 amino acids: CASRTPVGGRKNSPLHF.

This chain links TRBV9 with TRBJ2-1; TCRdb designates TRBD1, a call that cannot be tested without DNA. The germline V gene has CDR1 SGDLS and CDR2 YYNGEE. CDR3 length: 14 residues. The CDR3: CASSKKRGDSEQFF.

The chain employs TRBV10-3 and TRBJ2-3; the D call from TCRdb, TRBD1, cannot be confirmed without DNA. This CDR3 spans 15 amino acids. Germline CDR1 is ENHRY and CDR2 is SYGVKD. The CDR3 reads CAISDTRGDTDTQYF.

The chain has TRBV5-6 and TRBJ2-1; the D call of TRBD1 rests on TCRdb alone, since no DNA is present to check it. CDR1 SGHDT and CDR2 YYEEEE come from the germline V gene. This CDR3 has 16 residues. CDR3 protein: CASSLGFRVSYNEQFF.

The chain uses TRBV7-8 and TRBJ2-5; the D call of TRBD2 rests on TCRdb alone, since no DNA is present to check it. Germline CDR1 is SGHVS and CDR2 is FQNEAQ. There are 15 residues in the CDR3. The CDR3 region is CASSPRTSGAETQYF.

This chain links TRBV7-2 with TRBJ1-3; TCRdb returns TRBD1, unconfirmable since there is no DNA. The CDR3 has 15 amino acids. Germline V lookup: CDR1 SGHTA, CDR2 FQGNSA. This CDR3 reads CASSFVWGAGNTIYF.

The chain joins TRBV5-1 to TRBJ1-2; the TCRdb D gene call, TRBD1, has no DNA to confirm it. The CDR3 spans 13 residues. The germline V gene has CDR1 SGHRS and CDR2 YFSETQ. The CDR3: CASSLDRAWGYTF. Using reference TRBV5-1 and TRBJ1-2 for the parts outside the CDR3, the full variable domain is KAGVTQTPRYLIKTRGQQVTLSCSPISGHRSVSWYQQTPGQGLQFLFEYFSETQRNKGNFPGRFSGRQFSNSRSEMNVSTLELGDSALYLCASSLDRAWGYTFGSGTRLTVV.

The chain employs TRBV28 and TRBJ1-4; TCRdb's D gene call, TRBD1, goes unchecked for lack of DNA. The V gene's germline CDR1 is MDHEN and CDR2 SYDVKM. The CDR3 totals 16 residues. CDR3 sequence reads: CASSLFLQGAHLKLFF.

The chain links TRBV11-1 to TRBJ2-7; TCRdb's D call of TRBD1 is untestable without DNA. The CDR3 spans 18 residues. In germline, CDR1 is SGHAT, CDR2 FQDESV (reference sequence). The CDR3 reads CASNSSLIRQGGPIEQYF.

J is TRBJ2-2 and V is TRBV5-4; TCRdb indicates TRBD1, and absent DNA this call remains unverified. From germline, CDR1 is SGHNT and CDR2 YYREEE (reference sequence). The CDR3 runs to 16 residues. The CDR3 sequence: CASSPRSGTETGELFF. The variable domain in full, with the rest retrieved from reference TRBV5-4 and TRBJ2-2, is ETGVTQSPTHLIKTRGQQVTLRCSSQSGHNTVSWYQQALGQGPQFIFQYYREEENGRGNFPPRFSGLQFPNYSSELNVNALELDDSALYLCASSPRSGTETGELFFGEGSRLTVL.

This chain links TRBV7-6 with TRBJ2-7; TCRdb names TRBD1, which stays unverified in the absence of DNA. The CDR3 consists of 17 residues. Germline V gene lookup returns CDR1 SGHVS and CDR2 FNYEAQ. Here the CDR3 reads CASSHGQGLSKRGEQYF.

This chain joins TRBV5-1 and TRBJ2-5; the TCRdb call, TRBD1, lacks DNA for checking. The V gene's germline CDR1 is SGHRS and CDR2 YFSETQ. CDR3 length: 17 amino acids. The CDR3 loop reads CASSSWGGGLDQETQYF.

V and J are TRBV18 and TRBJ2-7. Germline V gives CDR1 KGHSH, CDR2 LQKENI. This CDR3 spans 16 amino acids. The CDR3 sequence: CASSPSRSGTSYEQYF.